Included here is one TCR beta chain sequence, with context. These data originate in a study of blood T cell repertoires in COVID-19. The repertoire was sequenced with immunoSEQ multiplex PCR; TCRdb's copy has only in-frame clones and lacks some. This repertoire shows some 220,000 clones, about 81% found once; its top ten account for approximately 5.2%. V was trimmed by 2 bases and J by 8 bases, leaving 16 bases between them. This CDR3 is built from 15 residues. Germline loops: CDR1 LGHDT, CDR2 YNNKEL (reference sequence). The TCR was taken from a woman aged 70-85 years with COVID-19, enrolled during active disease. The J gene is TRBJ2-1, the V gene TRBV3-1 (or the pseudogene TRBV3-2); no clear D gene. The sample comprised peripheral blood. CDR3 sequence: CASSQYILTGDEQFF. In nucleotides, the CDR3 is TGTGCCAGCAGCCAATACATCCTAACTGGAGATGAGCAGTTCTTC.